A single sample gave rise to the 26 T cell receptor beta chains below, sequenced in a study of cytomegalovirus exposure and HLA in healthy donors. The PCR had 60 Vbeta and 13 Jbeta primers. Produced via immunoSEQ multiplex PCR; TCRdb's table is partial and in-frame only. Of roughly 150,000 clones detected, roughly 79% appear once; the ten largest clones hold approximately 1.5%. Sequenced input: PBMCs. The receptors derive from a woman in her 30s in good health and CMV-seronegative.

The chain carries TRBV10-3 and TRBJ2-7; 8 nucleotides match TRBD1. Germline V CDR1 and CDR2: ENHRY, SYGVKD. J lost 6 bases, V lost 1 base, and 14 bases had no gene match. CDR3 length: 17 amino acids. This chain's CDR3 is CAISELGQDLPIREQYF. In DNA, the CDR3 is TGTGCCATCAGTGAGTTGGGACAGGATCTTCCCATACGCGAGCAGTACTTC.

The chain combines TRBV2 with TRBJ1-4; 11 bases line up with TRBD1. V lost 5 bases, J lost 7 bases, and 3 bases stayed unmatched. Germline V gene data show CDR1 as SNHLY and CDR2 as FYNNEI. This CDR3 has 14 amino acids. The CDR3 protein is CASSWGQGGEKLFF. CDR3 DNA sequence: TGTGCCAGCAGTTGGGGACAGGGGGGTGAAAAACTGTTTTTT.

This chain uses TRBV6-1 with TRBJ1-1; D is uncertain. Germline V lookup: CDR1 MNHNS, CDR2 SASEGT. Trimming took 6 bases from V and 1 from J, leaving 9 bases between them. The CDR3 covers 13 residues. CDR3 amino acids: CASREVGNTEAFF. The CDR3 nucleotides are TGTGCCAGCAGGGAGGTGGGGAACACTGAAGCTTTCTTT.

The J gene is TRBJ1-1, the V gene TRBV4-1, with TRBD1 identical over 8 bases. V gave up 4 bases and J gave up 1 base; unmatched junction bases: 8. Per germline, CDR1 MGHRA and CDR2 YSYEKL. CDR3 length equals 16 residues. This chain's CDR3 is CASSLKTGVENTEAFF. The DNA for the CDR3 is TGCGCCAGCAGCCTTAAGACAGGGGTGGAGAACACTGAAGCTTTCTTT.

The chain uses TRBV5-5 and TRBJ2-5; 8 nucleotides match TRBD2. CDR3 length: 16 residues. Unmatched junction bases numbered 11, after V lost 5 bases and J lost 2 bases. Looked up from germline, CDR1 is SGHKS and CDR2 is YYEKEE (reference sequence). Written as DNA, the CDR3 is TGTGCCAGCAGTCAAATCAGCGGGGGCTTACAAGAGACCCAGTACTTC. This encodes CASSQISGGLQETQYF.

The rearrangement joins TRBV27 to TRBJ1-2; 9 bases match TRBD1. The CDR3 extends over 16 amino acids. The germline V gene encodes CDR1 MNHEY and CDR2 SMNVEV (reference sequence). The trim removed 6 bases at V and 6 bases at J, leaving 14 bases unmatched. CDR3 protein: CASSPFRGQGKDGYTF. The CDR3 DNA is TGTGCCAGCAGCCCCTTTCGGGGACAGGGTAAAGATGGCTACACCTTC.

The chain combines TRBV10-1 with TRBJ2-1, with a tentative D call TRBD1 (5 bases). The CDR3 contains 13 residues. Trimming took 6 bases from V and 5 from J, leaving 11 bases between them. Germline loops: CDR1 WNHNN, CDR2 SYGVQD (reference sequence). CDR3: CASSRDRNNEQFF. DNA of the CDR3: TGCGCCAGCAGCCGTGACAGAAACAATGAGCAGTTCTTC.

This CDR3 reads CASSPRTVLNTEAFF. Here the CDR3 DNA reads TGTGCCAGCAGCCCGAGAACAGTGTTGAACACTGAAGCTTTCTTT. The rearrangement uses TRBV7-2 and TRBJ1-1; D remains ambiguous. Trimming took off 5 bases at V and 0 bases at J, with 13 bases between the two ends. The CDR3 consists of 15 residues. Germline V lookup: CDR1 SGHTA, CDR2 FQGNSA.

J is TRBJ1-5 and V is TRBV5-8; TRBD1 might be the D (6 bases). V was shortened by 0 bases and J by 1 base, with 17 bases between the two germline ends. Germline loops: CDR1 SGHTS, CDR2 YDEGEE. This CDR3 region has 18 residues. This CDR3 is CASSLDGLQGLSNQPQHF. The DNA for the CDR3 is TGTGCCAGCAGCTTGGATGGTTTGCAGGGGCTCAGCAATCAGCCCCAGCATTTT.

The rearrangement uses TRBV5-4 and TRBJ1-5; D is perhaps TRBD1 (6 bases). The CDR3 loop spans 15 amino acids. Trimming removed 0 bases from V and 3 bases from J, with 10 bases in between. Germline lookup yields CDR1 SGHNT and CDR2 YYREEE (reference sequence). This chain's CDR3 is CASSLGTDSNQPQHF. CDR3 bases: TGTGCCAGCAGCTTGGGGACAGACTCCAATCAGCCCCAGCATTTT.

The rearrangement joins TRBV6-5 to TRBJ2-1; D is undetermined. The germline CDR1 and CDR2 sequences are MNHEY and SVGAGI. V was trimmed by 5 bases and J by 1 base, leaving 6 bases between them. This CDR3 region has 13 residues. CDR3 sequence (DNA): TGTGCCAGCAGTGACGGGTCCTACAATGAGCAGTTCTTC. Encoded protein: CASSDGSYNEQFF.

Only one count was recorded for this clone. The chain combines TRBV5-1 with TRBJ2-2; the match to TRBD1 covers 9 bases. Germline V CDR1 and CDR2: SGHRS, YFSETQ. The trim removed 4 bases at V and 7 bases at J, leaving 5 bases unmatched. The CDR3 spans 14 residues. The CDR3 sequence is CASSTGQGNGELFF. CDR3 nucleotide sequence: TGCGCCAGCAGCACTGGACAGGGGAACGGGGAGCTGTTTTTT.

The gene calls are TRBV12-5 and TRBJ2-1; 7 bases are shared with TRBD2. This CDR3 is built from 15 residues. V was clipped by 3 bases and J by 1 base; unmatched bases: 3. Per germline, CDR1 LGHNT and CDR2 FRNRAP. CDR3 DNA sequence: TGTGCTAGTGGTTTAGCGGGACCGTCCTACAATGAGCAGTTCTTC. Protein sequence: CASGLAGPSYNEQFF.

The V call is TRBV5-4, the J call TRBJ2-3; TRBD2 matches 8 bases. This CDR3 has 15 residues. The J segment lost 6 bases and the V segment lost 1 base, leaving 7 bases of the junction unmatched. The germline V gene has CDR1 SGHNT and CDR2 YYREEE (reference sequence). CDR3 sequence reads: CASSLFGRGADTQYF. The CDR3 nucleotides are TGTGCCAGCAGCTTGTTCGGGAGGGGGGCGGATACGCAGTATTTT. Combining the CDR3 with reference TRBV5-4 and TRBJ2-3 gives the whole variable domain ETGVTQSPTHLIKTRGQQVTLRCSSQSGHNTVSWYQQALGQGPQFIFQYYREEENGRGNFPPRFSGLQFPNYSSELNVNALELDDSALYLCASSLFGRGADTQYFGPGTRLTVL.

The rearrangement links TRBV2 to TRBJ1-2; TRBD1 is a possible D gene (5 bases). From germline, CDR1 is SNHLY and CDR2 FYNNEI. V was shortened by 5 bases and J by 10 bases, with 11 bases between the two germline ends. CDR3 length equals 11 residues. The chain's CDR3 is CASSRQRAYTF. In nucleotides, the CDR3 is TGTGCCAGCAGTAGACAGCGGGCCTACACCTTC.

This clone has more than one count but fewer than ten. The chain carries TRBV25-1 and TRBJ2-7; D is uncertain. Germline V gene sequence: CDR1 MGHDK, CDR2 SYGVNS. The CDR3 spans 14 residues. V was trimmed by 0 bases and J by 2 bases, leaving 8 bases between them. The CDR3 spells CASSEYARTYEQYF. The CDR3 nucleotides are TGTGCCAGCAGTGAATACGCCAGAACCTACGAGCAGTACTTC.

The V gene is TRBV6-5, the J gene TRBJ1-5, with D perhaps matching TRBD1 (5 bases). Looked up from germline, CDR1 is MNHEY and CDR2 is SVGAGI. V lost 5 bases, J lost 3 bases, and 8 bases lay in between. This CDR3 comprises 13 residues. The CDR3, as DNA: TGTGCCAGCAGTCGACAGATCAATCAGCCCCAGCATTTT. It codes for CASSRQINQPQHF.

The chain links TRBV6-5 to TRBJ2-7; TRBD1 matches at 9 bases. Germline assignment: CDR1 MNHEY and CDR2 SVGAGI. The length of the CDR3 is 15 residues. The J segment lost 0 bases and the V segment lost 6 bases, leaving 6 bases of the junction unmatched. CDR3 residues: CASSPDRGSSYEQYF. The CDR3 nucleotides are TGTGCCAGCAGCCCAGACAGGGGGAGCTCCTACGAGCAGTACTTC.

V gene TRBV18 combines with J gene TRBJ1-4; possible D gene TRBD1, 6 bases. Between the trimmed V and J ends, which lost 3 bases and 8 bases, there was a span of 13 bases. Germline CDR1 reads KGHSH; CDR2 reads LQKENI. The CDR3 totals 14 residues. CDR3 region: CASSPQDSPEKLFF. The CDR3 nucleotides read TGTGCCAGCTCACCGCAGGACAGTCCCGAAAAACTGTTTTTT.

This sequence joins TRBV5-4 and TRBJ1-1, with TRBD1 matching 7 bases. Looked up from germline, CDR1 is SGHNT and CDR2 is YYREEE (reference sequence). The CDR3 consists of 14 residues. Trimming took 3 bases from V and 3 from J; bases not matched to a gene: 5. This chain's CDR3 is CASSYRGWDTEAFF. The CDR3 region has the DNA TGTGCCAGCAGCTACAGGGGCTGGGACACTGAAGCTTTCTTT.

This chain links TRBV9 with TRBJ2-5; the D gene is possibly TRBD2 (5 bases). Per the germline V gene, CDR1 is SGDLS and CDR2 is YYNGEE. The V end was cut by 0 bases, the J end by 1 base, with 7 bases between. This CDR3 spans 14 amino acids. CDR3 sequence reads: CASSVARAQETQYF. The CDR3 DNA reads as TGTGCCAGCAGCGTAGCGCGGGCCCAAGAGACCCAGTACTTC. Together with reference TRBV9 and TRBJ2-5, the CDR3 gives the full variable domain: DSGVTQTPKHLITATGQRVTLRCSPRSGDLSVYWYQQSLDQGLQFLIQYYNGEERAKGNILERFSAQQFPDLHSELNLSSLELGDSALYFCASSVARAQETQYFGPGTRLLVL.

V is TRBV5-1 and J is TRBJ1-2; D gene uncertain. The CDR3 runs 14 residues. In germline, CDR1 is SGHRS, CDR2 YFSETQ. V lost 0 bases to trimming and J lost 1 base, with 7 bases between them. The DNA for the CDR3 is TGCGCCAGCAGCTTGGCCCCAGATAACTATGGCTACACCTTC. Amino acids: CASSLAPDNYGYTF.

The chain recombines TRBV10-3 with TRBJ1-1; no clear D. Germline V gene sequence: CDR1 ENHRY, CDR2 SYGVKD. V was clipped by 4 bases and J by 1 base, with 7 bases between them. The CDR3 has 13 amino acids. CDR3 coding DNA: TGTGCCATCAGTGCCACGGGGAACACTGAAGCTTTCTTT. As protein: CAISATGNTEAFF.

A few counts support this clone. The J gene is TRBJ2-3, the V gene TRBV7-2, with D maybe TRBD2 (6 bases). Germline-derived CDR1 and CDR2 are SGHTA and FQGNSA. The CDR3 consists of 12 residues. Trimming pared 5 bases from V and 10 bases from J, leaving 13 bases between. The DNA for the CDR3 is TGTGCCAGCAGCCGAACTAGCCGAGCGCAGTATTTT. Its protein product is CASSRTSRAQYF.

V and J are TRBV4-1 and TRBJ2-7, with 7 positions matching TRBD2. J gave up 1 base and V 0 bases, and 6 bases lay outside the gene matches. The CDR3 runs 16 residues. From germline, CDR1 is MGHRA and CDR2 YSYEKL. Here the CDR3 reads CASSQEKRGLSYEQYF. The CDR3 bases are TGCGCCAGCAGCCAAGAGAAGCGGGGCCTTTCCTACGAGCAGTACTTC.

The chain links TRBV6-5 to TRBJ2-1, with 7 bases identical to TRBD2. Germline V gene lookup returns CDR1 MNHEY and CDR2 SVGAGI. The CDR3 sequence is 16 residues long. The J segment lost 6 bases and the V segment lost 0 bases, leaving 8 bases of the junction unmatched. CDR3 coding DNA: TGTGCCAGCAGTTACTCGATGGGGGGGGGAGGCAATGAGCAGTTCTTC. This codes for CASSYSMGGGGNEQFF.